Each of the 18 T cell receptor beta chains below was sequenced from the same sample in a study of control samples from healthy donors and cancer patients. Profiled with immunoSEQ multiplex PCR; TCRdb holds only in-frame clones, not every one. The sample yields 150,000 or so clones, about 90% seen once. Source material: blood. Source of these receptors: a man aged 30 to 39 in good health.

The chain links TRBV4-3 to TRBJ2-1; either TRBD1 or TRBD2 may fit D (5 bases each). There are 20 residues in the CDR3. The germline V and J ends were trimmed by 2 bases and 7 bases, with 30 bases remaining between them. Germline V gene data show CDR1 as LGHNA and CDR2 as YSLEER. CDR3 nucleotides: TGCGCCAGCAGCCAAAGATACAGAGCCGGGACCCAGGCAAGGTCAAATGAGCAGTTCTTC. This codes for CASSQRYRAGTQARSNEQFF.

This rearrangement joins TRBV7-9 to TRBJ1-4, with no clear D. Trimming cost V 1 base and J 6 bases, with 3 bases left between them. This CDR3 spans 12 amino acids. Looked up from germline, CDR1 is SEHNR and CDR2 is FQNEAQ (reference sequence). In DNA, the CDR3 is TGTGCCAGCAGCTTAGAAGATGAAAAACTGTTTTTT. It yields the protein CASSLEDEKLFF. Supplemented by reference TRBV7-9 and TRBJ1-4, the full variable domain reads DTGVSQNPRHKITKRGQNVTFRCDPISEHNRLYWYRQTLGQGPEFLTYFQNEAQLEKSRLLSDRFSAERPKGSFSTLEIQRTEQGDSAMYLCASSLEDEKLFFGSGTQLSVL.

This CDR3 is CASSQTGGRERNQPQHF. The DNA of the CDR3 is TGTGCCAGCAGTCAGACAGGGGGGAGGGAACGCAATCAGCCCCAGCATTTT. The chain combines TRBV6-6 with TRBJ1-5; 9 positions agree with TRBD1. The length of the CDR3 is 17 residues. Germline V gene sequence: CDR1 MNHNY, CDR2 SVGAGI (reference sequence). V trimming: 5 bases; J trimming: 2 bases; junction bases outside the gene matches: 10.

The chain links TRBV2 to TRBJ1-5; 11 nucleotides agree with TRBD1. The germline CDR1 and CDR2 sequences are SNHLY and FYNNEI. The length of the CDR3 is 16 residues. V was clipped by 4 bases and J by 1 base; unmatched bases: 3. The CDR3 coding sequence is TGTGCCAGCAGTGTTCGGACAGGGGGCAGCAATCAGCCCCAGCATTTT. Protein product: CASSVRTGGSNQPQHF.

The chain is built from TRBV6-5 and TRBJ2-3; D remains unclear. CDR3 length: 14 amino acids. With 7 bases removed from V and 0 bases from J, the gap between germline ends came to 11 bases. CDR1 is MNHEY, CDR2 SVGAGI, per germline. The CDR3 DNA follows: TGTGCCAGCAAAGAGACGGCTAGCACAGATACGCAGTATTTT. Translating it yields CASKETASTDTQYF.

This sequence joins TRBV7-9 and TRBJ1-4, with 9 bases identical to TRBD1. V trimming: 5 bases; J trimming: 7 bases; junction bases outside the gene matches: 5. From germline, CDR1 is SEHNR and CDR2 FQNEAQ (reference sequence). The CDR3 runs to 14 residues. CDR3 bases: TGTGCCAGCAGCCCCGGGACAGGGAGTGAAAAACTGTTTTTT. It is translated as CASSPGTGSEKLFF.

The V and J genes are TRBV5-1 and TRBJ2-1; 8 bases line up with TRBD2. The germline V gene has CDR1 SGHRS and CDR2 YFSETQ. Germline trimming cut 4 bases from V and 0 bases from J; bases unmatched to any gene: 3. The CDR3 covers 15 residues. This CDR3 is CASSPGTSSYNEQFF. DNA of the CDR3: TGCGCCAGCAGCCCCGGGACTAGCTCCTACAATGAGCAGTTCTTC.

This clone came up once. The chain has TRBV27 and TRBJ1-4; 9 bases align to TRBD1. Germline CDR1 and CDR2: MNHEY and SMNVEV (reference sequence). Trimming cost V 0 bases and J 7 bases; bases outside gene matches: 6. CDR3 length: 16 residues. The CDR3 DNA reads TGTGCCAGCAGTTTATCGCCGGGACAGGGCGGTGAAAAACTGTTTTTT. This codes for CASSLSPGQGGEKLFF.

The sample holds one count of this clone. This chain uses TRBV24-1 with TRBJ1-2; no reliable D call. Trimming stripped 5 bases from V and 1 base from J, with 13 bases between. The germline CDR1 and CDR2 sequences are KGHDR and SFDVKD. This CDR3 has 15 amino acids. The CDR3 loop reads CATSGGMGRNYGYTF. In nucleotides, the CDR3 is TGTGCCACCAGTGGGGGTATGGGCCGTAACTATGGCTACACCTTC.

The rearrangement links TRBV5-6 to TRBJ1-4; 10 positions agree with TRBD1. With 0 bases clipped from V and 8 bases from J, the junction kept 7 bases outside the gene matches. CDR3 size: 16 residues. CDR1 and CDR2 from the germline V gene are SGHDT and YYEEEE. The CDR3 sequence: CASSLGETGGEEKLFF. In DNA form, the CDR3 reads TGTGCCAGCAGCTTGGGGGAGACAGGGGGCGAGGAAAAACTGTTTTTT.

This clone has a handful of counts. Its ends do not fully match the called genes, so a read error is possible. The chain uses TRBV14 and TRBJ1-1; 8 bases map to TRBD1. CDR1 and CDR2 (germline): SGHDN, FVKESK. The CDR3 covers 13 residues. CDR3 residues: CASGQQGGTEAFF. DNA of the CDR3: TGTGCCAGCGGCCAACAGGGGGGCACTGAAGCTTTCTTT.

The V and J genes are TRBV2 and TRBJ2-1, with D possibly being TRBD1 (6 bases). CDR1 and CDR2 (germline): SNHLY, FYNNEI. The V gene lost 2 bases and the J gene lost 8 bases, with 7 bases spanning the gap. The CDR3 length is 12 residues. CDR3 in amino acids: CASSETGHEQFF. For the CDR3, the DNA is TGTGCCAGCAGTGAAACAGGGCATGAGCAGTTCTTC. The variable domain in full, with the rest retrieved from reference TRBV2 and TRBJ2-1, is EPEVTQTPSHQVTQMGQEVILRCVPISNHLYFYWYRQILGQKVEFLVSFYNNEISEKSEIFDDQFSVERPDGSNFTLKIRSTKLEDSAMYFCASSETGHEQFFGPGTRLTVL.

The table lists this clone with a count of one. This chain connects TRBV7-9 to TRBJ1-1, with 9 positions matching TRBD1. The length of the CDR3 is 14 residues. CDR1 is SEHNR, CDR2 FQNEAQ, per germline (reference sequence). With V trimmed by 4 bases and J by 8 bases, 8 bases remained unmatched. Here the CDR3 reads CASSYTGTGPEAFF. As DNA, the CDR3 is TGTGCCAGCAGCTACACCGGGACAGGGCCCGAAGCTTTCTTT. Full variable domain (remainder filled in from reference TRBV7-9 and TRBJ1-1): DTGVSQNPRHKITKRGQNVTFRCDPISEHNRLYWYRQTLGQGPEFLTYFQNEAQLEKSRLLSDRFSAERPKGSFSTLEIQRTEQGDSAMYLCASSYTGTGPEAFFGQGTRLTVV.

The V call is TRBV7-9, the J call TRBJ2-2, with D possibly being TRBD1 or TRBD2 (5 bases each). The V and J ends lost 2 bases and 7 bases respectively, with 14 bases between them. CDR3 length: 15 amino acids. CDR1 and CDR2 from the germline V gene are SEHNR and FQNEAQ (reference sequence). The DNA of the CDR3 is TGTGCCAGCAGCTTAACGCAGATGGGGGTCGGGGAGCTGTTTTTT. Translation gives CASSLTQMGVGELFF.

V usage is TRBV6-5 and J usage is TRBJ1-2, with D uncertain. This CDR3 has 12 residues. Looked up from germline, CDR1 is MNHEY and CDR2 is SVGAGI. V lost 4 bases, J lost 5 bases, and 8 bases lay in between. For the CDR3, the DNA is TGTGCCAGCAGTTCGCTCCTATATGGCTACACCTTC. Encoded protein: CASSSLLYGYTF.

The V gene is TRBV2, the J gene TRBJ2-1, with 11 bases aligning to TRBD2. Losses at the gene ends were 6 bases for V and 2 bases for J; bases not matched to a gene: 9. Germline V gene data show CDR1 as SNHLY and CDR2 as FYNNEI. The CDR3 is 17 residues long. The CDR3 DNA sequence: TGTGCCAGCAGCGCCAGACTAGCGGGGACTCCCTACAATGAGCAGTTCTTC. It encodes CASSARLAGTPYNEQFF.

The V and J genes are TRBV5-8 and TRBJ1-6; a weak D match, TRBD1 (6 bases). CDR3 length equals 15 residues. Germline values: CDR1 SGHTS, CDR2 YDEGEE. The V end was cut by 0 bases, the J end by 5 bases, with 9 bases between. CDR3 loop: CASSLGQGNNSPLHF. The CDR3 region has the DNA TGTGCCAGCAGCTTGGGGCAGGGGAATAATTCACCCCTCCACTTT.

The rearrangement links TRBV19 to TRBJ2-1; D is uncertain. The CDR3 has 16 residues. Trimming shortened V by 4 bases and J by 0 bases, and 13 bases separated the two germline ends. Per the germline V gene, CDR1 is LNHDA and CDR2 is SQIVND (reference sequence). The CDR3 spells CASSSLMRNSYNEQFF. The CDR3 DNA sequence: TGTGCCAGTAGTAGTTTGATGCGGAACTCCTACAATGAGCAGTTCTTC.